This TCR beta chain emerged from a study of cytomegalovirus exposure and HLA in healthy donors. Study-level results: CMV serostatus stood as the only immune exposure information on hand. Associated with cytomegalovirus, according to the listing, were some 180 TCR beta chains.

A remark on this clone: No antigen is known for it.

60 Vbeta and 13 Jbeta primers were used in PCR. Study processing details: It was a later analysis that counted about 80 million unique TCR beta chains, of which roughly 11 million were shared. TCRdb's copy holds only in-frame clones and misses some; the assay was immunoSEQ multiplex PCR. Clone size and the V and J calls come from that table; the DNA yielded D and trimming. This table holds 160,000 or so clones, 60% to 80% found once. The CDR3 has 14 amino acids. Germline CDR1 SGHRS, CDR2 YFSETQ. Trimming at V came to 1 base and at J to 7 bases, leaving 6 bases not matched to a gene. The sequencing input was PBMCs. The source is a male donor in good health and CMV-seronegative. The chain couples TRBV5-1 to TRBJ2-7, with TRBD1 matching 9 bases. The CDR3 DNA sequence: TGCGCCAGCAGCTTGAACAGGGGGCTGGGGGAGCAGTACTTC. This translates into CASSLNRGLGEQYF.